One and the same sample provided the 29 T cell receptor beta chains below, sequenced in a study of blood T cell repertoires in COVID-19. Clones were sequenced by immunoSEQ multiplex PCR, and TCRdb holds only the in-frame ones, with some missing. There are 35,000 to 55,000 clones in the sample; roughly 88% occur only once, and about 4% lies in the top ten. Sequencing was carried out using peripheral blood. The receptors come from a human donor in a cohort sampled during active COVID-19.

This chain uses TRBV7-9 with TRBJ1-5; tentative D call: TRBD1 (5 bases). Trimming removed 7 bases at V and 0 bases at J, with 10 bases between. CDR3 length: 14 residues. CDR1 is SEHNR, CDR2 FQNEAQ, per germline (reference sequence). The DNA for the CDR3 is TGTGCCAGCAACCAGGGATATAGCAATCAGCCCCAGCATTTT. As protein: CASNQGYSNQPQHF.

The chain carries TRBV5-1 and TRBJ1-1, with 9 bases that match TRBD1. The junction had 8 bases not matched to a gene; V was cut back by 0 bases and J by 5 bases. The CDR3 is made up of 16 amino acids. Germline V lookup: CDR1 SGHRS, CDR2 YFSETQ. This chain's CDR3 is CASSLDPPGTGTEAFF. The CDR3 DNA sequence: TGCGCCAGCAGCTTGGACCCACCGGGGACAGGGACTGAAGCTTTCTTT.

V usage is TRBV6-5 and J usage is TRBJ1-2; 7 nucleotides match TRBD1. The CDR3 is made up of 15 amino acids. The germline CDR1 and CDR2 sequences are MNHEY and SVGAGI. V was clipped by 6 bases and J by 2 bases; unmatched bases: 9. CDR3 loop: CASRPLQGWNYGYTF. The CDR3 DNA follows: TGTGCCAGCAGGCCCCTACAGGGGTGGAACTATGGCTACACCTTC.

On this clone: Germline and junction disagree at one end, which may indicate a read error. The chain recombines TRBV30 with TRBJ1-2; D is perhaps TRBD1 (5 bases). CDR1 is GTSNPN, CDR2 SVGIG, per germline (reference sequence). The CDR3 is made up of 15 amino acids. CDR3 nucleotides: TGTACCTGGAGTGTAGATCTCCAGGGAATCTATGGCTACACCTTC. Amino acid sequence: CTWSVDLQGIYGYTF.

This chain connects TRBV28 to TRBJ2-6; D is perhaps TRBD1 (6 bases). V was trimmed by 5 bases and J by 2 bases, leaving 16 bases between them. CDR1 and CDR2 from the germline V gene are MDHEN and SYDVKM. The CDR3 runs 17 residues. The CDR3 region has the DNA TGTGCCAGCAGTGTGCCCTCAGGGGTTGCTGGGGCCAACGTCCTGACTTTC. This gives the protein CASSVPSGVAGANVLTF.

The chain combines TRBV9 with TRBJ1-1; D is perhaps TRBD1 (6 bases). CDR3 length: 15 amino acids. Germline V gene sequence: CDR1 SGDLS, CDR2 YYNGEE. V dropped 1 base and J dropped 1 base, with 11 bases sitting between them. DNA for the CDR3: TGTGCCAGCAGCGTAAGGGACACTGCGAACACTGAAGCTTTCTTT. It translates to CASSVRDTANTEAFF.

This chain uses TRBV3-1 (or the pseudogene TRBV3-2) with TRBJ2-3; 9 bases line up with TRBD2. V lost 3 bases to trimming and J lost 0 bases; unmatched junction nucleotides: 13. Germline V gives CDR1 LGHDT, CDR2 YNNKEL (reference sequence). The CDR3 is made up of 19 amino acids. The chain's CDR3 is CASSQGMVAGDVSTDTQYF. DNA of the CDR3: TGTGCCAGCAGCCAGGGGATGGTAGCGGGAGACGTCAGCACAGATACGCAGTATTTT.

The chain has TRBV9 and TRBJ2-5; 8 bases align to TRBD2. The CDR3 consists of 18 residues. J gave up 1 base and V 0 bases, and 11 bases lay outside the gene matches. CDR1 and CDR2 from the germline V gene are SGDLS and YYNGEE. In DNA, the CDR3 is TGTGCCAGCAGCGTAGGGCCCTCAGGCGGGGGGCCCCAAGAGACCCAGTACTTC. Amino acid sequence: CASSVGPSGGGPQETQYF.

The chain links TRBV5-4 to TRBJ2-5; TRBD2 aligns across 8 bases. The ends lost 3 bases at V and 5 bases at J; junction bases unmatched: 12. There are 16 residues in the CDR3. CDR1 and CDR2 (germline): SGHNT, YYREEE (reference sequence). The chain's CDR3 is CASSSRGGQSRETQYF. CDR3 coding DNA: TGTGCCAGCAGCTCCCGGGGGGGGCAATCCAGGGAGACCCAGTACTTC. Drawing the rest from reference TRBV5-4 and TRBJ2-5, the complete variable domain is ETGVTQSPTHLIKTRGQQVTLRCSSQSGHNTVSWYQQALGQGPQFIFQYYREEENGRGNFPPRFSGLQFPNYSSELNVNALELDDSALYLCASSSRGGQSRETQYFGPGTRLLVL.

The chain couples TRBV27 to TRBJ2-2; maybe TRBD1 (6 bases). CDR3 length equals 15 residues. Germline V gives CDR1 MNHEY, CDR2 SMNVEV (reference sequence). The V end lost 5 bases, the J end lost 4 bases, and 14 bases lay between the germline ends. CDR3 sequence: CASSRRTGLTGELFF. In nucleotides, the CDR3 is TGTGCCAGCAGTCGGCGTACAGGGCTCACCGGGGAGCTGTTTTTT.

This CDR3 is CASTPRAGSYEQYF. The CDR3 bases are TGTGCCAGCACCCCCCGAGCTGGCTCCTACGAGCAGTACTTC. The chain combines TRBV6-2 or TRBV6-3 with TRBJ2-7, with D uncertain. CDR3 length: 14 residues. Trimming took 7 bases from V and 0 from J, leaving 13 bases between them. Germline lookup yields CDR1 MNHEY and CDR2 SVGEGT.

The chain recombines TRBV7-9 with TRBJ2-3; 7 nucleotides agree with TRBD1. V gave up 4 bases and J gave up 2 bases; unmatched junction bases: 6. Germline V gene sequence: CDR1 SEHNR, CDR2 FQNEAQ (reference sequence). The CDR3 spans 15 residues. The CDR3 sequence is CASSSRTGPTDTQYF. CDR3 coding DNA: TGTGCCAGCAGCTCCCGGACAGGACCCACAGATACGCAGTATTTT.

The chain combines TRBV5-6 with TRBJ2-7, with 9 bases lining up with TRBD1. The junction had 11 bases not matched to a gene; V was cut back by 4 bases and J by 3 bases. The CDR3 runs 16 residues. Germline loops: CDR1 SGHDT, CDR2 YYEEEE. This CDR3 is CASSGTGQGYVYEQYF. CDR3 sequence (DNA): TGTGCCAGCAGCGGGACGGGACAGGGTTACGTCTACGAGCAGTACTTC. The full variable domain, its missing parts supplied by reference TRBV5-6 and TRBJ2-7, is DAGVTQSPTHLIKTRGQQVTLRCSPKSGHDTVSWYQQALGQGPQFIFQYYEEEERQRGNFPDRFSGHQFPNYSSELNVNALLLGDSALYLCASSGTGQGYVYEQYFGPGTRLTVT.

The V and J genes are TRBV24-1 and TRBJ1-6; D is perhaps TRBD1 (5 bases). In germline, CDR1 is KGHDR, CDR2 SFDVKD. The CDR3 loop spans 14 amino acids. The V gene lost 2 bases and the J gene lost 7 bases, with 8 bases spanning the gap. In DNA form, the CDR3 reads TGTGCCACCAGTGATTCAGGGTGGAATTCACCCCTCCACTTT. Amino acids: CATSDSGWNSPLHF.

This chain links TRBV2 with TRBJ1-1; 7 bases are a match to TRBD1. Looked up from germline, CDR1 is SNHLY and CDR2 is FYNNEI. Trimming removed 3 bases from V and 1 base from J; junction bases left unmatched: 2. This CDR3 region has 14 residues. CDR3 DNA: TGTGCCAGCAGTGAGGGACAGAAGAACACTGAAGCTTTCTTT. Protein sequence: CASSEGQKNTEAFF.

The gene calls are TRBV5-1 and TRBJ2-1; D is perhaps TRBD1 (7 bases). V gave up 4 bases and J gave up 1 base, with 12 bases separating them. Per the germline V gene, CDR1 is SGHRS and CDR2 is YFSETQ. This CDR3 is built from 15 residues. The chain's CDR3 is CASSTQGGSYNEQFF. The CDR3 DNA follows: TGCGCCAGCAGCACCCAGGGGGGATCCTACAATGAGCAGTTCTTC.

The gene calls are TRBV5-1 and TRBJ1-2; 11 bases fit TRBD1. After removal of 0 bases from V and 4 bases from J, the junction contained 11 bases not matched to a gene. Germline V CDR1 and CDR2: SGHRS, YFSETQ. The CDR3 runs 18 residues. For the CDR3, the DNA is TGCGCCAGCAGCTTGGCCCGATCAGGACAGGGGGCACTCTATGGCTACACCTTC. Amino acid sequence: CASSLARSGQGALYGYTF.

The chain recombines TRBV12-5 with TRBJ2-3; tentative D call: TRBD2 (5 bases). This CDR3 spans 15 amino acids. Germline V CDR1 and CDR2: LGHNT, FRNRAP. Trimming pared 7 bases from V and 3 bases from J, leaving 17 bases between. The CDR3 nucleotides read TGTGCTAGTGCCCTCGGGCCCCCGGGGACAGATACGCAGTATTTT. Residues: CASALGPPGTDTQYF.

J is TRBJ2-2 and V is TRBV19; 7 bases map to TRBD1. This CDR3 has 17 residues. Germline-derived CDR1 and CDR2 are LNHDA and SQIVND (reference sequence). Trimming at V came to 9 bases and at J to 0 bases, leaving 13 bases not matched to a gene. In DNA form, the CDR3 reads TGTGCCAGCAAAACTTGGACAGGAGGATCGAACACCGGGGAGCTGTTTTTT. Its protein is CASKTWTGGSNTGELFF.

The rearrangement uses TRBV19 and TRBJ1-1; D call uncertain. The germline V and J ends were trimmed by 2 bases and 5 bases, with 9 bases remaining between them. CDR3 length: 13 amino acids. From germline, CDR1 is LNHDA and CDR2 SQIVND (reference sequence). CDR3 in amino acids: CASSIKERTEAFF. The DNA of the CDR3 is TGTGCCAGTAGTATAAAAGAGAGGACTGAAGCTTTCTTT.

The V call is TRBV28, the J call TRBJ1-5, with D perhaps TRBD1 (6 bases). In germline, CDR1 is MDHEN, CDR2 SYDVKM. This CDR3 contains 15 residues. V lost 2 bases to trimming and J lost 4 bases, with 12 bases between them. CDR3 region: CASSLPQGPNQPQHF. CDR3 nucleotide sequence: TGTGCCAGCAGTTTACCACAGGGACCGAATCAGCCCCAGCATTTT.

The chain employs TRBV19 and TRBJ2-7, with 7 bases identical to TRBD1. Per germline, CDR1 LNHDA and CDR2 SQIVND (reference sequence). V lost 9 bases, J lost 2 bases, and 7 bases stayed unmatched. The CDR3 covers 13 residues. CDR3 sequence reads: CASSRDRTYEQYF. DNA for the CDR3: TGTGCCAGCTCCAGGGACAGAACCTACGAGCAGTACTTC.

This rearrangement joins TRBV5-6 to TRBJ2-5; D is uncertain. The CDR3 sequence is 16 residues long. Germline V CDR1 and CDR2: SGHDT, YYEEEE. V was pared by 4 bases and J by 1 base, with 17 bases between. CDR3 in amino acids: CASSIADAETQETQYF. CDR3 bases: TGTGCCAGCAGCATAGCAGACGCGGAAACCCAAGAGACCCAGTACTTC.

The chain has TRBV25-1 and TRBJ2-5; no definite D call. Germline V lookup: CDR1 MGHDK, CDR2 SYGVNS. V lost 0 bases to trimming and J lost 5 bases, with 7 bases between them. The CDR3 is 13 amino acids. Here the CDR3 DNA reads TGTGCCAGCAGTGAATACTTAATGGAGACCCAGTACTTC. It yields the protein CASSEYLMETQYF.

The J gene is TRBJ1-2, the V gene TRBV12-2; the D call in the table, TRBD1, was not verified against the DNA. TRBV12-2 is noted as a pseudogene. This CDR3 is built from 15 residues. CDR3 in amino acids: CASRLAWGREDGYTF. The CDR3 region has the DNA TGTGCAAGTCGCTTAGCTTGGGGCAGGGAAGATGGCTACACCTTC.

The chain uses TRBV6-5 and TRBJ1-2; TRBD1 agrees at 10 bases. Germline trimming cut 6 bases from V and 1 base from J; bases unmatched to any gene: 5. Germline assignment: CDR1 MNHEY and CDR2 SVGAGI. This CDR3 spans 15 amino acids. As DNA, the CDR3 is TGTGCCAGCAGGGTGGACAGGGGGATTAACTATGGCTACACCTTC. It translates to CASRVDRGINYGYTF.

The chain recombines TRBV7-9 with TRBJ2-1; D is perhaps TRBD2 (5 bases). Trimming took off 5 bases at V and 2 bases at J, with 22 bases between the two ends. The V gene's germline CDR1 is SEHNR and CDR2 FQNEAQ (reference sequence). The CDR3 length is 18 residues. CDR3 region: CASSPRRVGGGTYNEQFF. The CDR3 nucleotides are TGTGCCAGCAGCCCCCGTAGAGTTGGCGGAGGTACCTACAATGAGCAGTTCTTC.

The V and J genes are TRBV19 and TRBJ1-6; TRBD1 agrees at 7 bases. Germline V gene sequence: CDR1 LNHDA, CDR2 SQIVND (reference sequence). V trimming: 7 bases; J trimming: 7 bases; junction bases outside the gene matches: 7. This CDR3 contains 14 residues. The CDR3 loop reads CASTTGAGNSPLHF. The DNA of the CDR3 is TGTGCCAGTACCACAGGGGCCGGGAATTCACCCCTCCACTTT.

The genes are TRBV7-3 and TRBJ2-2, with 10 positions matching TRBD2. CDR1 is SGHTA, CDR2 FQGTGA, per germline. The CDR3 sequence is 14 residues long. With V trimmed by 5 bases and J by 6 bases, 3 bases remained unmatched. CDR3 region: CASSQGTSAGELFF. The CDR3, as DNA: TGTGCCAGCAGCCAAGGGACTAGCGCCGGGGAGCTGTTTTTT.